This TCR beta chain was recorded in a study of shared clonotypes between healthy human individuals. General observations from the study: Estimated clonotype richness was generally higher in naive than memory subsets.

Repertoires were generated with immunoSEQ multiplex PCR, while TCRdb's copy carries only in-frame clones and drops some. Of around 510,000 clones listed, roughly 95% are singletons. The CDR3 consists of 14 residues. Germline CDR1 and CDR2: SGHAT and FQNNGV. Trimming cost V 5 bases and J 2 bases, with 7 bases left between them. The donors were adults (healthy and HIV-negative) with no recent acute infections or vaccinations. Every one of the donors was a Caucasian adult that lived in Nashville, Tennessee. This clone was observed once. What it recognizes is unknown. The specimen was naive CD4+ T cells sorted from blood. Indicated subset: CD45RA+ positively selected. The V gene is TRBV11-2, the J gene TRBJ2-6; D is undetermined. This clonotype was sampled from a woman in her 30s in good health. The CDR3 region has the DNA TGTGCCAGCAGCATTACCACTGGGGCCAACGTCCTGACTTTC. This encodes CASSITTGANVLTF. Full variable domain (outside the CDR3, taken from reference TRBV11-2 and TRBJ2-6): EAGVAQSPRYKIIEKRQSVAFWCNPISGHATLYWYQQILGQGPKLLIQFQNNGVVDDSQLPKDRFSAERLKGVDSTLKIQPAKLEDSAVYLCASSITTGANVLTFGAGSRLTVL.